This T cell receptor (beta chain) was sequenced in a study of cytomegalovirus exposure and HLA in healthy donors. Method: immunoSEQ multiplex PCR; TCRdb's copy keeps in-frame clones and lacks some. Of 200,000 to 250,000 clones listed, around nine tenths are singletons. This CDR3 contains 15 residues. Per germline, CDR1 SGHDT and CDR2 YYEEEE. The junction had 8 bases not matched to a gene; V was cut back by 4 bases and J by 4 bases. Study results and caveats: CMV antigen specificity of a few CMV-associated chains was confirmed in vitro.

As concerns this clone: No antigen is known for it.

This chain joins TRBV5-6 and TRBJ1-3, with 7 bases that match TRBD1. The specimen sequenced was PBMCs. This receptor was obtained from a man between 18 and 35 years old in good health and CMV-seronegative. For the CDR3, the DNA is TGTGCCAGCAGCCAACGGGACAGCCTAGGAAACACCATATATTTT. Amino acid sequence: CASSQRDSLGNTIYF.